These 2 T cell receptor beta chains came from one sample sequenced in a study of T cell responses to AZD1222 COVID-19 vaccine. Some clones are missing from TCRdb's copy, which holds only in-frame ones; the method was immunoSEQ multiplex PCR. In the table there are some 87,000 clones, over 75% of which are singletons. Sample: peripheral blood, taken on day 0 of AZD1222 vaccination. The receptors here all came from an adult in good health.

The V and J genes are TRBV28 and TRBJ2-3; 8 bases align to TRBD2. CDR1 MDHEN and CDR2 SYDVKM come from the germline V gene. This CDR3 comprises 15 residues. The V segment lost 6 bases and the J segment 4 bases; nucleotides outside the gene matches: 9. CDR3 in amino acids: CASSFSGSRADTQYF. The CDR3 DNA follows: TGTGCCAGCAGCTTCAGCGGGAGTCGCGCAGATACGCAGTATTTT. The full variable domain, in which reference TRBV28 and TRBJ2-3 provide the parts outside the CDR3, is DVKVTQSSRYLVKRTGEKVFLECVQDMDHENMFWYRQDPGLGLRLIYFSYDVKMKEKGDIPEGYSVSREKKERFSLILESASTNQTSMYLCASSFSGSRADTQYFGPGTRLTVL.

The chain combines TRBV28 with TRBJ1-4; D may be TRBD1 (6 bases). The length of the CDR3 is 14 residues. CDR1 and CDR2 (germline): MDHEN, SYDVKM. V was cut by 9 bases and J by 8 bases, with 19 bases left in between. The CDR3 sequence: CASLAGHDREKLFF. The CDR3 nucleotides read TGTGCCAGTTTGGCGGGACACGATCGAGAAAAACTGTTTTTT.